A few counts support the clone carrying this T cell receptor (beta chain). Its antigen is not known. This sample is part of a study of T cell repertoires in cytomegalovirus infection. Study background: Both a matching HLA type and CMV infection were indicated by public TCR beta signatures. Study-level points and caveats: The study found HLA-C-restricted CMV-specific TCR beta clonotypes dominating the ex vivo response.

The CDR3 loop spans 13 amino acids. Trimming shortened V by 6 bases and J by 1 base, and 12 bases separated the two germline ends. Per germline, CDR1 SQVTM and CDR2 ANQGSEA. TCRdb re-called the reads through MiXCR, storing one row per CDR3 protein. The sample lists 250,000 or so distinct CDR3 sequences; approximately 8.3% were seen once. The sequencing sample was made of PBMCs. The chain recombines TRBV29-1 with TRBJ1-1, with unresolved D. This clonotype originated in a human donor in good health (CMV status not recorded). Some clones in this sample may be carry-over from other donors' samples. CDR3 bases: TGCAGCGTATCATATGGCGGGAACACTGAAGCTTTCTTT. Protein: CSVSYGGNTEAFF.